The 13 T cell receptor beta chains listed next were all sequenced from one sample in a study of cytomegalovirus exposure and HLA in healthy donors. Use of 60 Vbeta and 13 Jbeta primers characterized the PCR. Sequenced by immunoSEQ multiplex PCR; TCRdb stores in-frame clones only, minus some. The sample holds about 94,000 clones, more than 60% seen once. The material sequenced was PBMCs. The source of these receptors is a man aged 25-45 years in good health and CMV-seronegative.

This clone was recorded only once. The gene calls are TRBV5-1 and TRBJ1-3; D is uncertain. Germline loops: CDR1 SGHRS, CDR2 YFSETQ. V lost 4 bases, J lost 0 bases, and 14 bases lay in between. The CDR3 has 16 amino acids. DNA for the CDR3: TGCGCCAGCAGCCCCGTTGACTCTCGCTCTGGAAACACCATATATTTT. As protein: CASSPVDSRSGNTIYF.

The V gene is TRBV7-9, the J gene TRBJ2-3; 10 bases map to TRBD2. This CDR3 region has 16 residues. CDR1 SEHNR and CDR2 FQNEAQ come from the germline V gene (reference sequence). The junction had 4 bases not matched to a gene; V was cut back by 1 base and J by 3 bases. DNA for the CDR3: TGTGCCAGCAGCTTAGAAGTAGCGGGAGGAACAGATACGCAGTATTTT. As protein: CASSLEVAGGTDTQYF.

This clone is a singleton in its sample. The chain is built from TRBV5-1 and TRBJ1-1; maybe TRBD1 (6 bases). V lost 0 bases to trimming and J lost 4 bases, with 10 bases between them. This CDR3 has 14 residues. Germline CDR1 is SGHRS and CDR2 is YFSETQ. As DNA, the CDR3 is TGCGCCAGCAGCTTGGAGCGGGGGGCCACTGAAGCTTTCTTT. It codes for CASSLERGATEAFF.

The V gene is TRBV7-9, the J gene TRBJ2-1, with TRBD2 matching over 7 bases. The ends lost 3 bases at V and 6 bases at J; junction bases unmatched: 11. Germline CDR1 is SEHNR and CDR2 is FQNEAQ (reference sequence). This CDR3 has 16 residues. Written as DNA, the CDR3 is TGTGCCAGCAGCTTTCTGCGGGAGAAACTCTCCAATGAGCAGTTCTTC. It translates to CASSFLREKLSNEQFF.

This chain links TRBV28 with TRBJ2-7, with D possibly matching TRBD2 (5 bases). Germline V lookup: CDR1 MDHEN, CDR2 SYDVKM. The germline V and J ends were trimmed by 4 bases and 9 bases, with 13 bases remaining between them. The CDR3 sequence is 12 residues long. DNA for the CDR3: TGTGCCAGCAGTTCTCTAGCAGCCTGGCAGTACTTC. It codes for CASSSLAAWQYF.

This chain joins TRBV10-3 and TRBJ1-1, with a tentative D call TRBD1 (6 bases). The germline gives CDR1 ENHRY, CDR2 SYGVKD. The CDR3 runs 13 residues. V was shortened by 5 bases and J by 5 bases, with 12 bases between the two germline ends. Here the CDR3 DNA reads TGTGCCATCAGTCAGGGGCAGGGGACTGAAGCTTTCTTT. It codes for CAISQGQGTEAFF.

The chain recombines TRBV19 with TRBJ2-6; the D is unclear. The CDR3 length is 16 residues. CDR1 is LNHDA and CDR2 is SQIVND in the germline V gene (reference sequence). Between the trimmed V and J ends, which lost 0 bases and 0 bases, there was a span of 6 bases. This chain's CDR3 is CASSIDTGSGANVLTF. CDR3 sequence (DNA): TGTGCCAGTAGTATAGATACGGGCTCTGGGGCCAACGTCCTGACTTTC.

The chain joins TRBV14 to TRBJ1-2; no clear D. Trimming took off 4 bases at V and 4 bases at J, with 13 bases between the two ends. The CDR3 contains 14 residues. Germline V gene lookup returns CDR1 SGHDN and CDR2 FVKESK. CDR3 sequence (DNA): TGTGCCAGCAGCCGAGCCTCGGGTTTCTATGGCTACACCTTC. Its protein is CASSRASGFYGYTF.

The chain recombines TRBV5-1 with TRBJ2-3, with D possibly being TRBD2 (6 bases). Germline CDR1 reads SGHRS; CDR2 reads YFSETQ. This CDR3 has 15 amino acids. Trimming left V 0 bases short and J 1 base short, with 9 bases between. The CDR3 DNA follows: TGCGCCAGCAGCTTGGAGTCTAGCGGCACAGATACGCAGTATTTT. Protein: CASSLESSGTDTQYF.

The gene calls are TRBV27 and TRBJ1-5; D is possibly TRBD1 (5 bases). The V gene's germline CDR1 is MNHEY and CDR2 SMNVEV (reference sequence). The CDR3 contains 14 residues. The V end lost 1 base, the J end lost 7 bases, and 11 bases lay between the germline ends. The CDR3 coding sequence is TGTGCCAGCAGTTTATGGTCAGGGAACCAGCCCCAGCATTTT. The encoded protein is CASSLWSGNQPQHF.

The rearrangement uses TRBV28 and TRBJ2-3; 10 nucleotides agree with TRBD2. This CDR3 spans 22 amino acids. Germline assignment: CDR1 MDHEN and CDR2 SYDVKM. V trimming: 4 bases; J trimming: 0 bases; junction bases outside the gene matches: 22. CDR3 loop: CASSSRAGLKREGPGSTDTQYF. CDR3 DNA sequence: TGTGCCAGCAGTTCCCGTGCGGGGTTGAAGCGGGAGGGCCCGGGTAGCACAGATACGCAGTATTTT.

The chain links TRBV7-2 to TRBJ2-7; the match to TRBD2 covers 10 bases. J gave up 1 base and V 7 bases, and 13 bases lay outside the gene matches. This CDR3 is 17 amino acids long. Per germline, CDR1 SGHTA and CDR2 FQGNSA. CDR3: CASISPRGTSDSYEQYF. The DNA of the CDR3 is TGTGCCAGCATCTCTCCGCGGGGGACTAGCGATTCCTACGAGCAGTACTTC.

A remark on this clone: At one boundary the junction diverges from the germline segment, which might be a read error. This rearrangement joins TRBV30 to TRBJ1-4; D might be TRBD1 (6 bases). CDR1 is GTSNPN, CDR2 SVGIG, per germline (reference sequence). CDR3 length equals 13 residues. The CDR3 region is CYFRDTFNEKLFF. CDR3 bases: TGCTACTTCCGGGACACTTTTAATGAAAAACTGTTTTTT.